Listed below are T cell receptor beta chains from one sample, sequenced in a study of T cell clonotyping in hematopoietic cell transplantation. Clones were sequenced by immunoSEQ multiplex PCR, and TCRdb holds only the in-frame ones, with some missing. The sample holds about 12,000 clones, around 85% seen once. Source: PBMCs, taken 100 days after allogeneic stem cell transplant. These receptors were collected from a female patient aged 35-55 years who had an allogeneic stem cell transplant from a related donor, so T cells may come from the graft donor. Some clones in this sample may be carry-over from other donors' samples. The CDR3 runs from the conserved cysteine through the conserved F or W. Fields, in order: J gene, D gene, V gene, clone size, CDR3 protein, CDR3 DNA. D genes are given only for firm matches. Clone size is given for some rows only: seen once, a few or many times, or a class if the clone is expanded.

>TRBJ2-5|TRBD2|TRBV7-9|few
CASSLELMLAGETQYF
TGTGCCAGCAGCCTCGAGCTGATGTTAGCGGGGGAGACCCAGTACTTC
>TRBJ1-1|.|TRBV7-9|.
CASSLDRNTEAFF
TGTGCCAGCAGCTTAGACCGGAACACTGAAGCTTTCTTT
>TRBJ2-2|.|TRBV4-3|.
CASSQDYGHPAKELFF
TGCGCCAGCAGCCAAGATTACGGACACCCTGCCAAGGAGCTGTTTTTT
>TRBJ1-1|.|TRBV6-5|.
CASRPGVNTEAFF
TGTGCCAGCAGACCAGGAGTGAACACTGAAGCTTTCTTT
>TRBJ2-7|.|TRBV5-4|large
CASSLASDSPSFYEQYF
TGTGCCAGCAGCTTGGCCTCGGACAGTCCCTCCTTCTACGAGCAGTACTTC
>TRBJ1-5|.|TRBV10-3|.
CAISDTNQPQHF
TGTGCCATCAGTGATACCAATCAGCCCCAGCATTTT
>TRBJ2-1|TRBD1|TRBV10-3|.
CAIRAGTAPYNEQFF
TGTGCCATCAGGGCCGGGACAGCACCCTACAATGAGCAGTTCTTC
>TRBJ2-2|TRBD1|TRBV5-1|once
CASSAGQGATNTGELFF
TGCGCCAGCAGCGCGGGACAGGGGGCAACGAACACCGGGGAGCTGTTTTTT
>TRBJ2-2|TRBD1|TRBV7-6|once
CASSLAWDRGSTGELFF
TGTGCCAGCAGCTTAGCGTGGGACAGGGGGAGCACCGGGGAGCTGTTTTTT
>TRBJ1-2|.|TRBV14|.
CASSPFRLSMAPILF
TGTGCCAGCAGCCCATTCAGACTGAGTATGGCCCCAATACTGTTC
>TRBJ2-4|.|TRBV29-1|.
CSVAGDLRAGNIQYF
TGCAGCGTTGCCGGGGACCTACGAGCGGGAAACATTCAGTACTTC
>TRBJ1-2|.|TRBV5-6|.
CASSLAGPGYGYTF
TGTGCCAGCAGCTTGGCCGGCCCGGGCTATGGCTACACCTTC
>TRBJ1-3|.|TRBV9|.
CASSVSGSSGNTIYF
TGTGCCAGCAGCGTATCAGGAAGCTCTGGAAACACCATATATTTT
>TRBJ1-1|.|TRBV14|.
CASSQSDSRAFF
TGTGCCAGCAGCCAGTCTGACAGTAGAGCTTTCTTT
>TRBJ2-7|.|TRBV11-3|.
CASSWGPGSYEQYF
TGTGCCAGCAGCTGGGGGCCGGGGTCCTACGAGCAGTACTTC
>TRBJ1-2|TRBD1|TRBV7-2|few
CASSLRDSHGYTF
TGTGCCAGCAGCTTGCGGGACAGTCATGGCTACACCTTC
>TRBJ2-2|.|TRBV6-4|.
CASSAGDTGELFF
TGTGCCAGCAGTGCAGGGGACACCGGGGAGCTGTTTTTT
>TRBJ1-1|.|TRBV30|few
CAWSVFGRTNTEAFF
TGTGCCTGGAGTGTGTTTGGGCGGACGAACACTGAAGCTTTCTTT
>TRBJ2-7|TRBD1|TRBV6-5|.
CASSYYPPPGQIEQYF
TGTGCCAGCAGTTACTACCCGCCGCCGGGACAGATCGAGCAGTACTTC
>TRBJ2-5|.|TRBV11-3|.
CASSLATQETQYF
TGTGCCAGCAGCTTAGCCACACAAGAGACCCAGTACTTC
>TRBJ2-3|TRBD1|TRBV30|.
CAWSVDRGQDTQYF
TGTGCCTGGAGCGTGGACAGGGGGCAAGATACGCAGTATTTT
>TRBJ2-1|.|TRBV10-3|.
CAISDPGQGKGNEQFF
TGTGCCATCAGTGATCCTGGGCAGGGAAAGGGCAATGAGCAGTTCTTC
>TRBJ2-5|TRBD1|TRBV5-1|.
CASSLAPGQGVGTQYF
TGCGCCAGCAGCTTGGCCCCGGGACAGGGGGTCGGGACCCAGTACTTC
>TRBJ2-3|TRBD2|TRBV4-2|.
CASSQASSGSDTQYF
TGTGCCAGCAGCCAAGCGTCTAGCGGGTCAGATACGCAGTATTTT
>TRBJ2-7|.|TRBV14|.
CASSQDVGSPNEQYF
TGTGCCAGCAGCCAAGATGTCGGGAGTCCCAACGAGCAGTACTTC
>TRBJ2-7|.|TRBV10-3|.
CAIRQVYEQYF
TGTGCCATCAGACAGGTCTACGAGCAGTACTTC
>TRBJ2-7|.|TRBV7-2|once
CASSGQSTPEWQYF
TGTGCCAGCAGTGGACAGTCCACCCCTGAGTGGCAGTACTTC
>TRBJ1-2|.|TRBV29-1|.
CSVVDNNYGYTF
TGCAGCGTTGTAGATAATAACTATGGCTACACCTTC
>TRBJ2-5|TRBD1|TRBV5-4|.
CASSGWDRGLQETQYF
TGTGCCAGCAGCGGGTGGGACAGGGGACTCCAAGAGACCCAGTACTTC
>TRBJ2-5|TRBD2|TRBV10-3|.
CATKGLARETQYF
TGTGCCACGAAGGGACTAGCGAGAGAGACCCAGTACTTC
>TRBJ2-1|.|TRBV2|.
CASSQDYPGPRQHHEQFF
TGTGCCAGCAGTCAAGATTATCCGGGTCCTCGTCAGCACCATGAGCAGTTCTTC
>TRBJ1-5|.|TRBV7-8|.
CASSQKEPLSNQPQHF
TGTGCCAGCAGCCAAAAAGAACCCCTTAGCAATCAGCCCCAGCATTTT
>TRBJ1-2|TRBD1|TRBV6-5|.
CASNGQGTYGYTF
TGTGCCAGCAACGGACAGGGAACCTATGGCTACACCTTC
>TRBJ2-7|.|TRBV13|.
CASSLGTGAVEQYF
TGTGCCAGCAGCTTAGGTACGGGGGCGGTCGAGCAGTACTTC
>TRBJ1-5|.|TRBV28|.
CASSRPGGDNQPQHF
TGTGCCAGCAGTCGACCCGGGGGAGACAATCAGCCCCAGCATTTT
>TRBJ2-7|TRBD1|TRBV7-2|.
CASSPRDRAYEQYF
TGTGCCAGCAGCCCCCGGGACAGGGCCTACGAGCAGTACTTC
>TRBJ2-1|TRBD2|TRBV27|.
CASSSSGRDEQFF
TGTGCCAGCAGTTCTAGCGGGAGAGATGAGCAGTTCTTC
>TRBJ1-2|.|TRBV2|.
CASDELGYGGYTF
TGTGCCAGCGACGAATTAGGGTATGGAGGCTACACCTTC